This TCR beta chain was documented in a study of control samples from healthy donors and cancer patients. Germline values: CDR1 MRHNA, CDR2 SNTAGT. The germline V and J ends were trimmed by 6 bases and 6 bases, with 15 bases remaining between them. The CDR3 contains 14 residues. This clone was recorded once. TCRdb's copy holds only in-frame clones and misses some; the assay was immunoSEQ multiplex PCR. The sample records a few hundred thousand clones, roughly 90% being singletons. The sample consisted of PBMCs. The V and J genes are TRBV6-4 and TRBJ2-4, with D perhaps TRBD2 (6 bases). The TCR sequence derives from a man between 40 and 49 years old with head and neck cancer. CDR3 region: CASSNITGLNIQYF. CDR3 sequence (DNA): TGTGCCAGCAGCAACATAACGGGACTAAACATTCAGTACTTC.